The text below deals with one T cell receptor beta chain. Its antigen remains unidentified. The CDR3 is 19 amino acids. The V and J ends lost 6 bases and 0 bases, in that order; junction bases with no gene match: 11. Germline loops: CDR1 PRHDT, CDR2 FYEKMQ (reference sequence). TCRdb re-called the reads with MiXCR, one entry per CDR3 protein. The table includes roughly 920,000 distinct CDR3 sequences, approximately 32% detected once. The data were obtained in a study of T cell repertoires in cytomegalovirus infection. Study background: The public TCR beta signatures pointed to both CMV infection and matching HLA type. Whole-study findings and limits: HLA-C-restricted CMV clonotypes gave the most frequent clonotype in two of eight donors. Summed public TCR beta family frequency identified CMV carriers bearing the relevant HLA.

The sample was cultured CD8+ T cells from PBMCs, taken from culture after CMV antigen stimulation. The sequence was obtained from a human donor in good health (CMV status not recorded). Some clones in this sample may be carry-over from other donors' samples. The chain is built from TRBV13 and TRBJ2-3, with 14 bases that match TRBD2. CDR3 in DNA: TGTGCCAGCAGACCCGGGACTAGCGGGGGAGAACTAAGCACAGATACGCAGTATTTT. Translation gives CASRPGTSGGELSTDTQYF.